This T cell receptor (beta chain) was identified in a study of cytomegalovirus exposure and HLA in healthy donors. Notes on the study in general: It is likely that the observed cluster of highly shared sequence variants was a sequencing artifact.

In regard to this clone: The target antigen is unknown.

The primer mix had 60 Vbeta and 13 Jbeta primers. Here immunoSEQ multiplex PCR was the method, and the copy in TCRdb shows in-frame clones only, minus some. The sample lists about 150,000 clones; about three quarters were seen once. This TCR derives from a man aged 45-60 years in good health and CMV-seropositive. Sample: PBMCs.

The CDR3 DNA is TGTGCCAGCAGCTTCCGGGACAGGCGCGAAACTTTCTTT. Amino acids: CASSFRDRRETFF. This chain joins TRBV5-5 and TRBJ1-1, with 8 bases lining up with TRBD1. This CDR3 comprises 13 residues. Germline V gene lookup returns CDR1 SGHKS and CDR2 YYEKEE (reference sequence). V lost 2 bases to trimming and J lost 12 bases; unmatched junction nucleotides: 9.